This T cell receptor beta chain was identified in a study of CD8+CD57+ T cells in acquired aplastic anemia. Study overall: Sorted CD4+ and CD8+ cells gave a mean 3.2 ug DNA, range roughly 0.2 to 27.4 ug.

CDR1 and CDR2 from the germline V gene are LNHNV and YYDKDF (reference sequence). The V end was cut by 5 bases, the J end by 4 bases, with 12 bases between. CDR3 length: 15 amino acids. Note on this clonotype: What it binds is not known.

Study findings and constraints: The same twenty-nine CD8+ CDR3 sequences occurred in patients and in controls. CD8+ Simpson's diversity did not differ significantly between patients and controls.

Using genomic DNA as the template, TCR beta VDJ and CDR3 profiling was carried out. TCRdb re-called the reads through MiXCR, storing one row per CDR3 protein. This table holds fewer than 150,000 distinct CDR3 sequences, about half found once. V gene TRBV15 combines with J gene TRBJ1-6; D not certain. The clonotype originates from a human donor in good health, serving as a control. The specimen was sorted CD4+, CD8+, or CD8+CD57+ T cells (not recorded which) from PBMCs. The CDR3 region has the DNA TGTGCCACCAGCCCAAGGCCCGATTATAATTCACCCCTCCACTTT. Protein: CATSPRPDYNSPLHF.